The clone carrying this T cell receptor beta chain came up many times. The repertoire was sequenced with immunoSEQ multiplex PCR; TCRdb's copy has only in-frame clones and lacks some. The sample yields around 100,000 clones, roughly 90% seen once. Germline V CDR1 and CDR2: MNHEY, SMNVEV (reference sequence). The CDR3 is 14 residues long. The ends lost 9 bases at V and 5 bases at J; junction bases unmatched: 8. This sample was taken from a study of control samples from healthy donors and cancer patients. This receptor was obtained from a man younger than 40 in good health. The specimen sequenced was blood. V usage is TRBV27 and J usage is TRBJ1-2; TRBD1 matches at 11 bases. The CDR3 spells CASWDRGVAYGYTF. The CDR3, as DNA: TGTGCCAGTTGGGACAGGGGGGTCGCGTATGGCTACACCTTC.